This TCR beta chain appears in the sequencing data of a study of blood T cell repertoires in COVID-19. The overall study: The United States, Italy and Spain were the sources of the acute and convalescent COVID-19 samples.

As processed by the authors: Estimation of nucleated cell counts relied on the amplification of reference gene primers. Generated by immunoSEQ multiplex PCR, the TCRdb table keeps only in-frame clones and is missing some. V and J calls and clone size are those listed in that table; D and trimming were worked out from the DNA. The table lists about 180,000 clones, about 83% of them singletons. Those enrolled in Seattle joined during active infection and were followed longitudinally afterward. Germline V gives CDR1 SGHTA, CDR2 FQGTGA. V lost 5 bases and J lost 3; bases outside the gene matches: 7. This CDR3 comprises 17 residues.

Sequenced sample: peripheral blood. The chain is built from TRBV7-3 and TRBJ2-2; TRBD2 matches 12 bases. The TCR sequence derives from an older person with COVID-19, enrolled during active disease. The chain's CDR3 is CASSGTTSGRDTGELFF. CDR3 in DNA: TGTGCCAGCAGCGGAACGACTAGCGGGAGAGACACCGGGGAGCTGTTTTTT.